One and the same sample provided the 19 T cell receptor beta chains below, sequenced in a study of OX40 agonist ivuxolimab in advanced cancers. Profiled with immunoSEQ multiplex PCR; TCRdb holds only in-frame clones, not every one. The table records tens of thousands of clones, approximately 90% of them present only once. The input for sequencing was CD4+ or CD8+ T cells sorted from blood, taken in a trial of the OX40 agonist ivuxolimab. These receptor sequences come from an adult with an advanced solid tumor such as melanoma, head and neck, liver or kidney cancer.

The chain carries TRBV6-8 and TRBJ2-1; D call uncertain. Germline V gene lookup returns CDR1 MNHGY and CDR2 SAAAGT. The CDR3 covers 16 residues. Deletions cut 2 bases from V and 4 bases from J, with 15 bases between. The CDR3 nucleotides are TGTGCCAGCAGTTACGTAATCAGGATTCATTACAATGAGCAGTTCTTC. Residues: CASSYVIRIHYNEQFF.

As DNA, the CDR3 is TGTGCCAGCACCCAAGAGCCCACAGGGAGCACTGAAGCTTTCTTT. Protein sequence: CASTQEPTGSTEAFF. J is TRBJ1-1 and V is TRBV7-8; perhaps TRBD1 as D (6 bases). The CDR3 spans 15 residues. The germline V gene has CDR1 SGHVS and CDR2 FQNEAQ. Trimming took off 7 bases at V and 4 bases at J, with 19 bases between the two ends.

A note on this clone: Additional DNA sequences in this sample encode the identical CDR3. V is TRBV27 and J is TRBJ1-1; no definite D call. This CDR3 region has 13 residues. Per germline, CDR1 MNHEY and CDR2 SMNVEV (reference sequence). V was trimmed by 3 bases and J by 1 base, leaving 6 bases between them. This chain's CDR3 is CASSLWGNTEAFF. DNA of the CDR3: TGTGCCAGCAGTTTGTGGGGGAACACTGAAGCTTTCTTT.

This clone has a handful of counts. This chain connects TRBV4-3 to TRBJ1-2; 7 nucleotides match TRBD1. V gave up 0 bases and J gave up 2 bases; unmatched junction bases: 3. The CDR3 sequence is 15 residues long. Germline assignment: CDR1 LGHNA and CDR2 YSLEER. DNA of the CDR3: TGCGCCAGCAGCCAAGATACAGGGGACAACTATGGCTACACCTTC. Protein: CASSQDTGDNYGYTF.

V gene TRBV5-4 combines with J gene TRBJ2-7; D unresolved. The CDR3 runs 13 residues. V lost 3 bases, J lost 2 bases, and 9 bases lay in between. Germline values: CDR1 SGHNT, CDR2 YYREEE (reference sequence). The CDR3 DNA sequence: TGTGCCAGCAGCTCCGGACCCACCTACGAGCAGTACTTC. Translating gives CASSSGPTYEQYF.

To note about this clone: Within the sample, other DNA sequences also encode this same CDR3. The CDR3 loop is CASSLAMSLAGVTSSTDTQYF. CDR3 sequence (DNA): TGTGCCAGCAGCTTAGCAATGAGCCTAGCGGGGGTAACCTCTAGCACAGATACGCAGTATTTT. V and J are TRBV7-8 and TRBJ2-3, with 10 positions matching TRBD2. The J segment lost 0 bases and the V segment lost 0 bases, leaving 15 bases of the junction unmatched. The length of the CDR3 is 21 residues. Per the germline V gene, CDR1 is SGHVS and CDR2 is FQNEAQ.

This rearrangement joins TRBV7-6 to TRBJ2-5; D is uncertain. Germline V gene data show CDR1 as SGHVS and CDR2 as FNYEAQ. The CDR3 is made up of 15 amino acids. V lost 1 base, J lost 0 bases, and 9 bases lay in between. This chain's CDR3 is CASSLGQRYQETQYF. CDR3 nucleotide sequence: TGTGCCAGCAGCTTAGGACAAAGGTACCAAGAGACCCAGTACTTC.

The genes are TRBV10-3 and TRBJ1-6; no definite D call. The CDR3 extends over 13 amino acids. V lost 2 bases and J lost 9, with 8 bases in between. In germline, CDR1 is ENHRY, CDR2 SYGVKD. Here the CDR3 reads CAISELSSSPLHF. The CDR3 DNA reads TGTGCCATCAGTGAGCTAAGCTCTTCACCCCTCCACTTT.

V usage is TRBV7-9 and J usage is TRBJ2-3; 8 positions match TRBD2. Germline-derived CDR1 and CDR2 are SEHNR and FQNEAQ (reference sequence). V shed 5 bases, J shed 0 bases, and the junction held 7 bases outside the gene matches. The CDR3 loop spans 16 amino acids. The CDR3 protein is CASSPTGLESTDTQYF. CDR3 coding DNA: TGTGCCAGCAGCCCCACGGGACTAGAGAGCACAGATACGCAGTATTTT.

Turning to this clone: The sample holds other DNA sequences that translate to the same CDR3. The rearrangement links TRBV27 to TRBJ2-7; D possibly matches TRBD1 or TRBD2 (5 bases each). CDR3 length: 13 residues. CDR1 MNHEY and CDR2 SMNVEV come from the germline V gene (reference sequence). V was clipped by 2 bases and J by 5 bases, with 10 bases between them. CDR3 coding DNA: TGTGCCAGCAGTTTAGGGGGTTTGAACGAGCAGTACTTC. This sequence encodes CASSLGGLNEQYF.

The chain uses TRBV6-6 and TRBJ1-5; TRBD1 might be the D (6 bases). Germline V gene lookup returns CDR1 MNHNY and CDR2 SVGAGI (reference sequence). V was pared by 8 bases and J by 5 bases, with 16 bases between. CDR3 size: 14 residues. The chain's CDR3 is CASSTGGADQPQHF. The CDR3 DNA reads TGTGCCAGCTCGACGGGGGGGGCGGATCAGCCCCAGCATTTT.

Here the CDR3 DNA reads TGTGCCAGCAGCTTAGGCCCAGGGGGGAACACTGAAGCTTTCTTT. It yields the protein CASSLGPGGNTEAFF. V is TRBV13 and J is TRBJ1-1, with 7 bases lining up with TRBD1. The germline CDR1 and CDR2 sequences are PRHDT and FYEKMQ (reference sequence). This CDR3 is 15 amino acids long. The J segment lost 1 base and the V segment lost 0 bases, leaving 2 bases of the junction unmatched.

This sequence joins TRBV19 and TRBJ2-2; possible D gene TRBD2, 5 bases. This CDR3 spans 15 amino acids. With 6 bases removed from V and 6 bases from J, the gap between germline ends came to 17 bases. CDR1 is LNHDA and CDR2 is SQIVND in the germline V gene (reference sequence). CDR3 region: CASRWTQEVPGELFF. In DNA form, the CDR3 reads TGTGCCAGTAGGTGGACTCAAGAGGTTCCCGGGGAGCTGTTTTTT.

This clone has just one count. The chain carries TRBV2 and TRBJ2-1; D may match TRBD1 or TRBD2 (6 bases each). The CDR3 runs 15 residues. From germline, CDR1 is SNHLY and CDR2 FYNNEI. The ends were cut back, 5 bases at V and 6 bases at J, with 17 bases in the middle. CDR3 nucleotide sequence: TGTGCCAGCAGTAACACCCGGGGGCTGGTCAATGAGCAGTTCTTC. Translation: CASSNTRGLVNEQFF.

The rearrangement links TRBV4-1 to TRBJ2-2; D unresolved. V was pared by 8 bases and J by 1 base, with 8 bases between. Germline V CDR1 and CDR2: MGHRA, YSYEKL. CDR3 length equals 13 residues. The CDR3 DNA follows: TGCGCCAGCGAAGGGAAGAACACCGGGGAGCTGTTTTTT. Amino acid sequence: CASEGKNTGELFF.

V and J are TRBV5-1 and TRBJ2-7; 8 nucleotides agree with TRBD1. Per the germline V gene, CDR1 is SGHRS and CDR2 is YFSETQ. The trim removed 5 bases at V and 5 bases at J, leaving 3 bases unmatched. The CDR3 runs 12 residues. This CDR3 reads CASRGTGHEQYF. Written as DNA, the CDR3 is TGCGCCAGCAGGGGGACAGGCCACGAGCAGTACTTC.

This chain links TRBV7-9 with TRBJ1-2; D gene unclear. The germline CDR1 and CDR2 sequences are SEHNR and FQNEAQ (reference sequence). The germline V and J ends were trimmed by 2 bases and 8 bases, with 6 bases remaining between them. This CDR3 is built from 11 residues. The DNA of the CDR3 is TGTGCCAGCAGCTTAAACTGGGGCTACACCTTC. Translating gives CASSLNWGYTF.

CDR3 protein: CASSQGDRETNTEAFF. The CDR3 DNA follows: TGCGCCAGCAGCCAAGGGGACAGGGAGACGAACACTGAAGCTTTCTTT. The gene calls are TRBV5-1 and TRBJ1-1, with TRBD1 matching 9 bases. Germline V CDR1 and CDR2: SGHRS, YFSETQ. This CDR3 region has 16 residues. Losses at the gene ends were 4 bases for V and 1 base for J; bases not matched to a gene: 8.

The chain recombines TRBV5-6 with TRBJ2-1; D possibly corresponds to TRBD1 (5 bases). The CDR3 sequence is 14 residues long. Germline V gene lookup returns CDR1 SGHDT and CDR2 YYEEEE. V was pared by 0 bases and J by 5 bases, with 9 bases between. CDR3 sequence: CASSLVRRDNEQFF. The CDR3 DNA sequence: TGTGCCAGCAGCTTGGTCCGCAGGGACAATGAGCAGTTCTTC.